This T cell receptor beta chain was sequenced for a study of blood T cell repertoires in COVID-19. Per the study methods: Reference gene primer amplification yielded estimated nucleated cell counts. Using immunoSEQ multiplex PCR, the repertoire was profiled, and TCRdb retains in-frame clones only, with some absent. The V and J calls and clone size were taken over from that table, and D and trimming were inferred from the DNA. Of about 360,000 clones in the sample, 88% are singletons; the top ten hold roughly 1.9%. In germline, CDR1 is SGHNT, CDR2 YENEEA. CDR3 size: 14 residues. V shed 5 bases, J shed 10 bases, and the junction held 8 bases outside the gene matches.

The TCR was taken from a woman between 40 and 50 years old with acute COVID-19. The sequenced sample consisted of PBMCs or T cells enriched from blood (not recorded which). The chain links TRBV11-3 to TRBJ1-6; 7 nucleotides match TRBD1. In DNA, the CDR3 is TGTGCCAGCAGCCCAGGACAGGACGGATCACCCCTCCACTTT. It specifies CASSPGQDGSPLHF. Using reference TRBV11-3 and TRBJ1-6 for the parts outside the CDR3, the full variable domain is EAGVVQSPRYKIIEKKQPVAFWCNPISGHNTLYWYLQNLGQGPELLIRYENEEAVDDSQLPKDRFSAERLKGVDSTLKIQPAELGDSAVYLCASSPGQDGSPLHFGNGTRLTVT.